These T cell receptor beta chains were read from a single sample in a study of low-dose radiotherapy and immunotherapy resistance in tumors. TCRdb re-called the reads with MiXCR, one entry per CDR3 protein. The repertoire includes 85,000 to 95,000 distinct CDR3 sequences, more than 7.5% of them detected once, and roughly 1% sits in the top ten. Source: PBMCs, taken before treatment. Receptors were obtained from a male donor with prostate cancer. CDR3s include the opening cysteine and the closing phenylalanine or tryptophan. A D gene is named only where the DNA matches it firmly. Only part of the rows carry a size: once, few, many, or a class if the clone is expanded.

j_call d_call v_call clone_size cdr3_nt cdr3_aa
TRBJ1-2 - TRBV9 many TGTGCCAGCAGCCCGGAAGGGGTTGGGGATGGCTACACCTTC CASSPEGVGDGYTF
TRBJ2-2 TRBD2 TRBV10-3 many TGTGCCATCAGTCTAGCGGAGGGAACCGGGGAGCTGTTTTTT CAISLAEGTGELFF
TRBJ2-2 TRBD2 TRBV7-3 many TGTGCCAGCAGCTCCTACCCCGGACTAGCGGGAGGGCCCTCCGGGGAGCTGTTTTTT CASSSYPGLAGGPSGELFF
TRBJ2-1 TRBD1 TRBV20-1 many TGCAGTGCTAGAGGAGGAGGGACAGGGTGGGAAAATGAGCAGTTCTTC CSARGGGTGWENEQFF
TRBJ2-5 TRBD1 TRBV28 many TGTGCCAGCAGTACAGGGGGCATTCAAGAGACCCAGTACTTC CASSTGGIQETQYF
TRBJ2-1 TRBD1 TRBV7-2 many TGTGCCAGCAGCTTCGGACAGGGTGGCCACAATGAGCAGTTCTTC CASSFGQGGHNEQFF
TRBJ2-7 TRBD2 TRBV4-2 many TGTGCCAGCAGCCAAGATACGCGGGGGGGACTAGCGGGAGGTGAGCAGTACTTC CASSQDTRGGLAGGEQYF
TRBJ2-2 - TRBV13 - TGTGCCAGCAGCGACGGAACTAGCCCGAGAACCCGGGAGCTGTTTTTT CASSDGTSPRTRELFF
TRBJ2-7 - TRBV4-2 many TGTGCCAGCAGCCAAGACAGATCCTACGAGCAGTACTTC CASSQDRSYEQYF
TRBJ2-1 - TRBV10-3 many TGTGCCATCAGTGTTTCGGGAAATGAGCAGTTCTTC CAISVSGNEQFF
TRBJ1-2 TRBD1 TRBV9 many TGTGCCAGCAGCGCTTCGGGACAGGCTAACTATGGCTACACCTTC CASSASGQANYGYTF
TRBJ1-2 - TRBV5-3 - TGTGCCAGCAGCATTGGCCGGGCTCGGAACTATGGCTACACCTTC CASSIGRARNYGYTF
TRBJ2-7 - TRBV5-4 few TGTGCCAGCAGCTTGGAGGGACGGAACTACGAGCAGTACTTC CASSLEGRNYEQYF
TRBJ1-1 - TRBV19 many TGTGCCAGTAGACTGGGACGGAACACTGAAGCTTTCTTT CASRLGRNTEAFF
TRBJ2-4 - TRBV6-2/TRBV6-3 many TGTGCCAGCAGTTCTCCAACAGTTGGGGCCAAAAACATTCAGTACTTC CASSSPTVGAKNIQYF
TRBJ2-7 TRBD2 TRBV6-5 many TGTGCCAGCAGTTACTCGGCGGGAGGCACCTCCTACGAGCAGTACTTC CASSYSAGGTSYEQYF
TRBJ2-1 TRBD2 TRBV5-1 many TGCGCCAGCAGCTTGGGTTCGACTAGCGGGGTCAATGAGCAGTTCTTC CASSLGSTSGVNEQFF
TRBJ2-1 TRBD2 TRBV12-3/TRBV12-4 many TGTGCCAGCAGTCGGGGGGTAGCGGGGTCCTACAATGAGCAGTTCTTC CASSRGVAGSYNEQFF
TRBJ2-5 - TRBV6-2/TRBV6-3 many TGTGCCAGCAGTTACTCGGGGAGAACCTCCACGGAGACCCAGTACTTC CASSYSGRTSTETQYF
TRBJ2-1 - TRBV20-1 many TGCAGTGCTCCCCCTTACAATGAGCAGTTCTTC CSAPPYNEQFF
TRBJ1-5 - TRBV19 many TGTGCCAGTAGTATTCTTGGTCAGCCCCAGCATTTT CASSILGQPQHF
TRBJ2-5 TRBD2 TRBV3-1 many TGTGCCAGCTCGGTAGCGGGATATCAAGAGACCCAGTACTTC CASSVAGYQETQYF
TRBJ2-2 - TRBV19 many TGTGCCAGTAGTGGCCGGGACACCGGGGAGCTGTTTTTT CASSGRDTGELFF
TRBJ1-1 - TRBV18 many TGTGCCAGCTCACGGCCCGGACAGCAAGTGAACACTGAAGCTTTCTTT CASSRPGQQVNTEAFF
TRBJ1-1 TRBD1 TRBV5-1 many TGCGCCAGCAGCTTGGCAGGACAGGGGGCTGAAGCTTTCTTT CASSLAGQGAEAFF
TRBJ2-4 TRBD1 TRBV9 many TGTGCCAGCAGCGTCGTAGTCGTAAGCGGGACAGGGATGATCAAAAACATTCAGTACTTC CASSVVVVSGTGMIKNIQYF
TRBJ2-7 TRBD1 TRBV12-3/TRBV12-4 many TGTGCCAGCAGTTCGTGGGGACAGGGAGACTACGAGCAGTACTTC CASSSWGQGDYEQYF
TRBJ2-1 - TRBV20-1 many TGCAGTGCTAGCCGGCAGGGCGTGGATGAGCAGTTCTTC CSASRQGVDEQFF
TRBJ2-3 TRBD2 TRBV29-1 many TGCAGCGTTCCTCGGCAGACCGGGACTAGCGGGAGGACCACCTTCGCAGATACGCAGTATTTT CSVPRQTGTSGRTTFADTQYF
TRBJ2-3 TRBD2 TRBV7-8 many TGTGCCAGCAGCCCGGAAGGACTAGCGGGAGGCCGGCAGTATTTT CASSPEGLAGGRQYF
TRBJ1-2 - TRBV5-1 many TGCGCCAGCTCAGCAACTGAATTTGTTGGCTACACCTTC CASSATEFVGYTF
TRBJ1-1 - TRBV4-3 many TGCGCCAGCAGCCAGGACACCTACACTGAAGCTTTCTTT CASSQDTYTEAFF
TRBJ1-1 - TRBV5-1 many TGCGCCAGCAGCCTGGACTTAATGAGGGAAGCTTTCTTT CASSLDLMREAFF
TRBJ2-2 - TRBV20-1 few TGCAGTGCTAGTCGAGTTACTAGCTCCGGGTGGGCGGTCGGGGAGCTGTTTTTT CSASRVTSSGWAVGELFF
TRBJ2-2 - TRBV29-1 many TGCAGCGTTGAAGATCAAACTCTCTCCACCGGGGAGCTGTTTTTT CSVEDQTLSTGELFF
TRBJ2-2 TRBD2 TRBV18 many TGTGCCAGCTCGCCCCTGGCGTTGGCTAGCGGAAACACCGGGGAGCTGTTTTTT CASSPLALASGNTGELFF
TRBJ2-1 TRBD2 TRBV3-1 few TGTGCCAGCAGCCAAGGGCTAGCGGGAATCTCCTACAATGAGCAGTTCTTC CASSQGLAGISYNEQFF
TRBJ1-5 - TRBV2 few TGTGCCAGCACCAGACAGGCGGGCAATCAGCCCCAGCATTTT CASTRQAGNQPQHF
TRBJ2-3 - TRBV13 many TGTGCCAGCATGACGAAGGGCACAGATACGCAGTATTTT CASMTKGTDTQYF
TRBJ2-7 TRBD1 TRBV24-1 many TGTGCCACCAGTTCGACAGGGCGTAAGCAGTACTTC CATSSTGRKQYF
TRBJ1-4 - TRBV6-6 many TGTGCCAGCAATCTAATCTCCGGGACCTTAGAAAAACTGTTTTTT CASNLISGTLEKLFF
TRBJ2-2 TRBD2 TRBV7-2 many TGTGCCAGCAGCCAGACTAGCGGGAGGGGGGCCATATCCGGGGAGCTGTTTTTT CASSQTSGRGAISGELFF
TRBJ2-6 - TRBV2 many TGTGCCAGCACGATCTCTGGGGCCAACGTCCTGACTTTC CASTISGANVLTF
TRBJ1-1 - TRBV5-4 many TGCGCCAGCAGCCAAGATCCCAGGTCCAACACTGAAGCTTTCTTT CASSQDPRSNTEAFF
TRBJ2-1 TRBD2 TRBV9 many TGTGCCAGCAGCCCCGGACTAGCGGACTACAATGAGCAGTTCTTC CASSPGLADYNEQFF